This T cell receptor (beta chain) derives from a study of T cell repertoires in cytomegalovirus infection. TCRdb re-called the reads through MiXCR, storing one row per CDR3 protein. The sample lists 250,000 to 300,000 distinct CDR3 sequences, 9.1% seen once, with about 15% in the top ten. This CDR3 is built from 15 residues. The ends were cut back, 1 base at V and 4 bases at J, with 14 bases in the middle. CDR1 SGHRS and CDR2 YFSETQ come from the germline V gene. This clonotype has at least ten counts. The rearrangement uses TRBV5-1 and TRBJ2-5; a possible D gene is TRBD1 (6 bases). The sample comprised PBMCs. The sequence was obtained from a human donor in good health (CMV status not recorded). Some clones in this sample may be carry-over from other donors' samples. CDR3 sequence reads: CASSLTGIPTETQYF. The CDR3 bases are TGCGCCAGCAGCTTGACAGGGATCCCAACAGAGACCCAGTACTTC.